The 27 T cell receptor beta chains below come from one sample, sequenced in a study of T cell responses to AZD1222 COVID-19 vaccine. The data were produced by immunoSEQ multiplex PCR, yet TCRdb's version contains in-frame clones alone and is incomplete. The sample includes 200,000 or so clones, around 93% of them seen just once. The sequences come from peripheral blood, collected 28 days after the second AZD1222 dose. The source is an adult who received the AZD1222 COVID-19 vaccine.

A few counts support this clone. This chain joins TRBV7-9 and TRBJ1-2; no definite D call. CDR1 is SEHNR and CDR2 is FQNEAQ in the germline V gene (reference sequence). V lost 1 base to trimming and J lost 8 bases, with 8 bases between them. This CDR3 comprises 12 residues. This chain's CDR3 is CASSLEMRGYTF. In DNA, the CDR3 is TGTGCCAGCAGCTTAGAAATGCGGGGCTACACCTTC.

V gene TRBV6-5 combines with J gene TRBJ2-5; D possibly matches TRBD1 or TRBD2 (7 bases each). Trimming took off 7 bases at V and 10 bases at J, with 19 bases between the two ends. This CDR3 comprises 13 residues. The germline gives CDR1 MNHEY, CDR2 SVGAGI. DNA of the CDR3: TGTGCCAGCACCAAGGGGGCGGGGGCGGTCCAGTACTTC. This sequence encodes CASTKGAGAVQYF.

J is TRBJ1-2 and V is TRBV6-1; a possible D gene is TRBD1 (5 bases). Trimming pared 2 bases from V and 1 base from J, leaving 8 bases between. Germline V gene lookup returns CDR1 MNHNS and CDR2 SASEGT. This CDR3 spans 14 amino acids. CDR3 bases: TGTGCCAGCAGTGAAAGGGACGGTAACTATGGCTACACCTTC. This encodes CASSERDGNYGYTF.

The chain carries TRBV9 and TRBJ1-2; D may be TRBD1 (5 bases). V lost 1 base, J lost 8 bases, and 21 bases lay in between. Germline V gene lookup returns CDR1 SGDLS and CDR2 YYNGEE. The CDR3 length is 16 residues. CDR3 in amino acids: CASSVSGAPGFGGYTF. The CDR3 DNA is TGTGCCAGCAGCGTAAGCGGCGCCCCAGGGTTTGGAGGCTACACCTTC.

This chain links TRBV5-6 with TRBJ1-6; D is unresolved. Trimming left V 4 bases short and J 0 bases short, with 11 bases between. In germline, CDR1 is SGHDT, CDR2 YYEEEE. The CDR3 sequence is 16 residues long. CDR3 bases: TGTGCCAGCAGCCCGAGAACTAGCTCCTATAATTCACCCCTCCACTTT. It codes for CASSPRTSSYNSPLHF. The full variable domain, rest sourced from reference TRBV5-6 and TRBJ1-6, is DAGVTQSPTHLIKTRGQQVTLRCSPKSGHDTVSWYQQALGQGPQFIFQYYEEEERQRGNFPDRFSGHQFPNYSSELNVNALLLGDSALYLCASSPRTSSYNSPLHFGNGTRLTVT.

The chain joins TRBV5-4 to TRBJ1-1; D perhaps matches TRBD1 (6 bases). CDR3 length: 14 amino acids. The germline gives CDR1 SGHNT, CDR2 YYREEE (reference sequence). V gave up 9 bases and J gave up 0 bases, with 15 bases separating them. The DNA of the CDR3 is TGTGCCACTAAAGGACAGTCCATGAACACTGAAGCTTTCTTT. Translation gives CATKGQSMNTEAFF.

Only one count was recorded for this clone. In nucleotides, the CDR3 is TGTGCCAGCTCACCACGAGAGACCCAGTACTTC. It translates to CASSPRETQYF. The rearrangement uses TRBV18 and TRBJ2-5; no reliable D call. The V and J ends lost 1 base and 4 bases respectively, with 1 base between them. Germline-derived CDR1 and CDR2 are KGHSH and LQKENI. This CDR3 is 11 amino acids long.

The chain couples TRBV5-1 to TRBJ2-1; TRBD1 matches 7 bases. Germline V gene lookup returns CDR1 SGHRS and CDR2 YFSETQ. Germline trimming cut 3 bases from V and 2 bases from J; bases unmatched to any gene: 2. The CDR3 consists of 14 residues. The CDR3 region is CASSSGQAYNEQFF. The CDR3 DNA is TGCGCCAGCAGCTCTGGACAGGCCTACAATGAGCAGTTCTTC. The full variable domain, its missing parts supplied by reference TRBV5-1 and TRBJ2-1, is KAGVTQTPRYLIKTRGQQVTLSCSPISGHRSVSWYQQTPGQGLQFLFEYFSETQRNKGNFPGRFSGRQFSNSRSEMNVSTLELGDSALYLCASSSGQAYNEQFFGPGTRLTVL.

This chain links TRBV10-3 with TRBJ2-7, with unresolved D. Trimming took 0 bases from V and 2 from J, leaving 2 bases between them. Per the germline V gene, CDR1 is ENHRY and CDR2 is SYGVKD. CDR3 size: 12 residues. The CDR3 region is CAISESAYEQYF. In DNA, the CDR3 is TGTGCCATCAGTGAGTCCGCCTACGAGCAGTACTTC.

This sequence joins TRBV13 and TRBJ1-2; D ambiguous. Trimming took off 3 bases at V and 3 bases at J, with 17 bases between the two ends. CDR1 and CDR2 from the germline V gene are PRHDT and FYEKMQ (reference sequence). CDR3 length: 16 residues. CDR3 nucleotides: TGTGCCAGCAGCTTCTTTGCGACCCCCCTTCACTATGGCTACACCTTC. The encoded protein is CASSFFATPLHYGYTF.

The sample holds one count of this clone. J is TRBJ1-1 and V is TRBV3-1 (or the pseudogene TRBV3-2); 9 bases align to TRBD1. The germline V gene has CDR1 LGHDT and CDR2 YNNKEL (reference sequence). Trimming cost V 3 bases and J 4 bases; bases outside gene matches: 3. This CDR3 is built from 14 residues. The CDR3 sequence is CASSHMTGGTEAFF. The CDR3 DNA reads TGTGCCAGCAGCCACATGACAGGGGGCACTGAAGCTTTCTTT.

This chain joins TRBV3-1 (or the pseudogene TRBV3-2) and TRBJ1-2; D may be TRBD1 (5 bases). The V end was cut by 2 bases, the J end by 8 bases, with 12 bases between. CDR1 and CDR2 (germline): LGHDT, YNNKEL (reference sequence). CDR3 length: 13 residues. CDR3: CASSQRQGTGYTF. DNA of the CDR3: TGTGCCAGCAGCCAAAGGCAGGGAACAGGCTACACCTTC.

The chain carries TRBV28 and TRBJ1-5; D possibly corresponds to TRBD1 (6 bases). CDR1 is MDHEN and CDR2 is SYDVKM in the germline V gene. Trimming removed 8 bases at V and 7 bases at J, with 15 bases between. CDR3 size: 13 residues. In DNA, the CDR3 is TGTGCCAGCCGCCTAACCGGGGGCCAGCCCCAGCATTTT. Its translation: CASRLTGGQPQHF.

The V gene is TRBV7-9, the J gene TRBJ1-6, with D unresolved. This CDR3 comprises 12 residues. Germline V lookup: CDR1 SEHNR, CDR2 FQNEAQ (reference sequence). The V gene lost 6 bases and the J gene lost 9 bases, with 9 bases spanning the gap. CDR3 coding DNA: TGTGCCAGCAGTAACCCTCCTTCACCCCTCCACTTT. Encoded protein: CASSNPPSPLHF. The full variable domain, in which reference TRBV7-9 and TRBJ1-6 provide the parts outside the CDR3, is DTGVSQNPRHKITKRGQNVTFRCDPISEHNRLYWYRQTLGQGPEFLTYFQNEAQLEKSRLLSDRFSAERPKGSFSTLEIQRTEQGDSAMYLCASSNPPSPLHFGNGTRLTVT.

The gene calls are TRBV3-1 (or the pseudogene TRBV3-2) and TRBJ2-1; TRBD2 aligns across 10 bases. The length of the CDR3 is 15 residues. Germline-derived CDR1 and CDR2 are LGHDT and YNNKEL (reference sequence). V lost 8 bases and J lost 8; bases outside the gene matches: 12. The CDR3: CASGRASGGSYEQFF. CDR3 DNA: TGTGCCAGCGGCCGGGCTAGCGGGGGTAGCTATGAGCAGTTCTTC.

The chain has TRBV7-2 and TRBJ1-2, with D possibly matching TRBD1 (6 bases). Germline loops: CDR1 SGHTA, CDR2 FQGNSA. This CDR3 spans 13 amino acids. V dropped 3 bases and J dropped 5 bases, with 10 bases sitting between them. The CDR3 loop reads CASSFGTPYGYTF. The CDR3 DNA sequence: TGTGCCAGCAGCTTTGGGACACCTTATGGCTACACCTTC.

V and J are TRBV7-2 and TRBJ1-1; D is ambiguous. Trimming cost V 2 bases and J 0 bases, with 10 bases left between them. This CDR3 region has 15 residues. From germline, CDR1 is SGHTA and CDR2 FQGNSA. The CDR3 is CASSLRSTVNTEAFF. For the CDR3, the DNA is TGTGCCAGCAGCTTAAGGTCAACGGTGAACACTGAAGCTTTCTTT. Complete variable domain (other parts from reference TRBV7-2 and TRBJ1-1): GAGVSQSPSNKVTEKGKDVELRCDPISGHTALYWYRQSLGQGLEFLIYFQGNSAPDKSGLPSDRFSAERTGGSVSTLTIQRTQQEDSAVYLCASSLRSTVNTEAFFGQGTRLTVV.

This clone was observed a single time. The V call is TRBV27, the J call TRBJ1-1; D is possibly TRBD1 (5 bases). The germline V gene encodes CDR1 MNHEY and CDR2 SMNVEV (reference sequence). V was trimmed by 1 base and J by 7 bases, leaving 19 bases between them. The CDR3 spans 16 residues. The CDR3 sequence is CASSLLFPHAGGEAFF. CDR3 DNA sequence: TGTGCCAGCAGTTTATTATTTCCACACGCTGGGGGTGAAGCTTTCTTT.

A single count supports this clone. This chain connects TRBV4-2 to TRBJ1-1; possibly TRBD1 for D (5 bases). The germline CDR1 and CDR2 sequences are LGHNA and YNFKEQ. Trimming cost V 1 base and J 3 bases, with 21 bases left between them. The CDR3 extends over 18 amino acids. CDR3 in amino acids: CASSQGWVGVAGDTEAFF. The CDR3, as DNA: TGTGCCAGCAGCCAAGGATGGGTCGGGGTTGCGGGGGACACTGAAGCTTTCTTT.

This sequence joins TRBV10-3 and TRBJ1-6; D gene uncertain. The CDR3 extends over 15 amino acids. V was cut by 0 bases and J by 9 bases, with 12 bases left in between. Germline loops: CDR1 ENHRY, CDR2 SYGVKD. The CDR3 DNA reads TGTGCCATCAGTGAGTCCCTGTCTACGGGTTCACCCCTCCACTTT. It is translated as CAISESLSTGSPLHF.

V usage is TRBV5-8 and J usage is TRBJ1-5; D is unresolved. V lost 6 bases to trimming and J lost 3 bases, with 13 bases between them. Germline values: CDR1 SGHTS, CDR2 YDEGEE. The CDR3 runs 14 residues. As DNA, the CDR3 is TGTGCCAGCACCACGAGGGAGATCAATCAGCCCCAGCATTTT. Translation: CASTTREINQPQHF.

The chain carries TRBV5-1 and TRBJ2-7, with TRBD1 matching over 11 bases. The V segment lost 5 bases and the J segment 2 bases; nucleotides outside the gene matches: 6. Per germline, CDR1 SGHRS and CDR2 YFSETQ. This CDR3 contains 15 residues. CDR3 DNA sequence: TGCGCCAGCAGACCTGGGACAGGGGGTCCCTACGAGCAGTACTTC. Its protein is CASRPGTGGPYEQYF.

The chain couples TRBV19 to TRBJ1-2, with D unclear. V lost 3 bases to trimming and J lost 5 bases, with 13 bases between them. The germline V gene encodes CDR1 LNHDA and CDR2 SQIVND (reference sequence). CDR3 size: 14 residues. CDR3 sequence reads: CASSIALGSYGYTF. The CDR3 coding sequence is TGTGCCAGTAGTATCGCTCTGGGGTCGTATGGCTACACCTTC.

V and J are TRBV9 and TRBJ2-3; TRBD2 is a possible D gene (7 bases). CDR3 length: 15 residues. The germline CDR1 and CDR2 sequences are SGDLS and YYNGEE. V was clipped by 4 bases and J by 2 bases, with 14 bases between them. The CDR3 region is CASSRAGAYTDTQYF. For the CDR3, the DNA is TGTGCCAGCAGCAGGGCGGGGGCATACACAGATACGCAGTATTTT.

As regards this clone: Other DNA sequences within the sample encode an identical CDR3. The chain joins TRBV2 to TRBJ1-4; unclear D gene. Trimming shortened V by 6 bases and J by 6 bases, and 5 bases separated the two germline ends. CDR1 is SNHLY, CDR2 FYNNEI, per germline. There are 11 residues in the CDR3. CDR3 nucleotide sequence: TGTGCCAGCAGCTTTGATGAAAAACTGTTTTTT. Translated, it gives CASSFDEKLFF.

The chain carries TRBV7-3 and TRBJ1-2; possibly TRBD1 for D (6 bases). V was pared by 1 base and J by 4 bases, with 19 bases between. In germline, CDR1 is SGHTA, CDR2 FQGTGA. The CDR3 has 17 amino acids. The CDR3 here is CASSLKGGDPGVYGYTF. DNA for the CDR3: TGTGCCAGCAGCTTAAAAGGCGGGGATCCAGGGGTCTATGGCTACACCTTC. Based on the CDR3 plus reference TRBV7-3 and TRBJ1-2, the full variable domain is GAGVSQTPSNKVTEKGKYVELRCDPISGHTALYWYRQSLGQGPEFLIYFQGTGAADDSGLPNDRFFAVRPEGSVSTLKIQRTERGDSAVYLCASSLKGGDPGVYGYTFGSGTRLTVV.

The chain recombines TRBV9 with TRBJ1-3, with D possibly matching TRBD1 (5 bases). The CDR3 contains 15 residues. The V end was cut by 2 bases, the J end by 0 bases, with 9 bases between. Germline V gene lookup returns CDR1 SGDLS and CDR2 YYNGEE. This chain's CDR3 is CASSVTGSSGNTIYF. CDR3 coding DNA: TGTGCCAGCAGCGTTACAGGTAGCTCTGGAAACACCATATATTTT.